This T cell receptor (beta chain) was identified in a study of blood T cell repertoires in COVID-19. Study overall: In each case, the material was cDNA or gDNA derived from T cells, B-cell-depleted T cells, or PBMCs.

This clone was recorded only once. CDR3 length equals 16 residues. V shed 8 bases and J 6 bases; nucleotides not matched to a gene: 11. Germline loops: CDR1 MDHEN, CDR2 SYDVKM. Data came from immunoSEQ multiplex PCR; TCRdb stores just in-frame clones and leaves some out. The top ten clones hold around 12% of a sample with 75,000 to 90,000 clones, under 90% of them seen once. Sequencing used peripheral blood. The receptor comes from a woman aged 40-49 years with active or convalescent COVID-19. The V gene is TRBV28, the J gene TRBJ1-5; 12 positions agree with TRBD1. CDR3 in DNA: TGTGCCAGCGGAGAGGGACAGGGGGCGCGGAGTCAGCCCCAGCATTTT. As protein: CASGEGQGARSQPQHF.